This paragraph reports one T cell receptor beta chain. Its antigen is as yet unknown. These data originate in a study of OX40 agonist ivuxolimab in advanced cancers. On the study more broadly: Under the entry rules, prior anti-PD-1, anti-PD-L1 or anti-CTLA-4 therapy was allowed, and 35% to 40% had some.

Findings and limits, study-wide: There was clonal expansion of CD4+ and CD8+ blood T cells by week 6 at 0.1 to 3.0 mg/kg. Expanded clones were, on average, more numerous in CD8+ T cells than in CD4+. Low clonal expansion, among the lowest seen, marked partial responders at 0.1-3.0 mg/kg.

Some clones are missing from TCRdb's copy, which holds only in-frame ones; the method was immunoSEQ multiplex PCR. Here the sample spans fewer than 15,000 clones, roughly 80% being singletons. CDR1 is SGDLS and CDR2 is YYNGEE in the germline V gene. V trimming: 3 bases; J trimming: 0 bases; junction bases outside the gene matches: 2. This CDR3 contains 15 residues. This TCR derives from an adult with an advanced solid tumor such as melanoma, head and neck, liver or kidney cancer. Material: CD4+ or CD8+ T cells sorted from blood, obtained in a trial of the OX40 agonist ivuxolimab. The V call is TRBV9, the J call TRBJ2-2; 7 nucleotides line up with TRBD1. The CDR3 bases are TGTGCCAGCAGCGCCACAGGGGCGAACACCGGGGAGCTGTTTTTT. It encodes CASSATGANTGELFF.